The next 8 T cell receptor beta chains were all read from a single sample in a study of T-cell reconstitution after alpha-beta-depleted transplantation in children (dated by TCRdb to 2016 to 2017). Library prep was done by PCR. Sequenced using an Illumina HiSeq 2500. To normalize quantification of the TCRbeta repertoire, the TCR libraries were built with molecular barcoding that relied on unique molecular identifiers. In TCRdb, the public reads were trimmed at Q25 with fastp and aligned with MiXCR, with productive beta chains retained. Entries that share a CDR3 protein sequence are merged under the most common genes and DNA. The sample has hundreds of thousands of distinct CDR3 sequences on record, 16% of them singletons. Of the sample, 0.85% to 1.3% is held by the ten largest clones. The source was PBMCs from the stem cell graft donor, collected from the stem cell graft. These receptors were collected from a human donor who donated a stem cell graft to a child with acute myeloid leukemia.

The V and J genes are TRBV28 and TRBJ2-5; tentatively, D is TRBD1 (5 bases). The CDR3 has 15 residues. V gave up 6 bases and J gave up 5 bases, with 19 bases separating them. The germline V gene encodes CDR1 MDHEN and CDR2 SYDVKM. The CDR3 region has the DNA TGTGCCAGCAGCAAGCTCAGACAGAAACAGGAGACCCAGTACTTC. Translating gives CASSKLRQKQETQYF. Filled out from reference TRBV28 and TRBJ2-5, the complete variable domain reads DVKVTQSSRYLVKRTGEKVFLECVQDMDHENMFWYRQDPGLGLRLIYFSYDVKMKEKGDIPEGYSVSREKKERFSLILESASTNQTSMYLCASSKLRQKQETQYFGPGTRLLVL.

For this clonotype: With a much larger clone just one base away, this may be a read error. The chain recombines TRBV29-1 with TRBJ2-7; 10 bases are shared with TRBD1. The CDR3 runs 13 residues. CDR1 SQVTM and CDR2 ANQGSEA come from the germline V gene. J lost 8 bases, V lost 4 bases, and 8 bases had no gene match. The CDR3 loop reads CSVVRMTGGKQYF. The CDR3 DNA is TGCAGCGTTGTCCGAATGACAGGGGGCAAGCAGTACTTC.

This clonotype was seen ten or more times. The chain links TRBV20-1 to TRBJ2-1; D may be TRBD2 (6 bases). The length of the CDR3 is 14 residues. Trimming removed 0 bases from V and 7 bases from J, with 13 bases in between. Germline CDR1 DFQATT, CDR2 SNEGSKA (reference sequence). CDR3 bases: TGCAGTGCTAGAGAGGGATCGGCGGGGAATGAGCAGTTCTTC. The encoded protein is CSAREGSAGNEQFF.

This sequence joins TRBV28 and TRBJ2-1, with 8 nucleotides matching TRBD1. J gave up 8 bases and V 6 bases, and 9 bases lay outside the gene matches. CDR3 size: 14 residues. Per the germline V gene, CDR1 is MDHEN and CDR2 is SYDVKM. The CDR3 is CASRVQGANYEQFF. CDR3 in DNA: TGTGCCAGCAGGGTTCAGGGGGCTAACTATGAGCAGTTCTTC.

This clonotype was seen more than once but under ten times. The rearrangement links TRBV20-1 to TRBJ2-2; TRBD2 matches 7 bases. V lost 0 bases and J lost 2; bases outside the gene matches: 3. CDR3 length: 15 residues. CDR1 and CDR2 (germline): DFQATT, SNEGSKA (reference sequence). CDR3 bases: TGCAGTGCTAGAGATCAGCGGGGAAACACCGGGGAGCTGTTTTTT. It specifies CSARDQRGNTGELFF.

This clonotype was recorded a few times. This chain joins TRBV20-1 and TRBJ2-1; 15 nucleotides match TRBD2. Looked up from germline, CDR1 is DFQATT and CDR2 is SNEGSKA (reference sequence). The CDR3 has 19 amino acids. The V segment lost 1 base and the J segment 0 bases; nucleotides outside the gene matches: 7. CDR3 DNA sequence: TGCAGTGCTAGAGGGACTAGCGGGGGGGCCGGTCACTCCTACAATGAGCAGTTCTTC. Encoded protein: CSARGTSGGAGHSYNEQFF.

This clonotype was detected many times. This chain links TRBV5-5 with TRBJ2-1; unclear D gene. V lost 0 bases and J 0 bases, leaving 10 bases between the germline ends. From germline, CDR1 is SGHKS and CDR2 YYEKEE (reference sequence). This CDR3 comprises 16 residues. CDR3 sequence reads: CASSLAGPSSYNEQFF. DNA for the CDR3: TGTGCCAGCAGCTTGGCAGGTCCCAGCTCCTACAATGAGCAGTTCTTC. Filled out from reference TRBV5-5 and TRBJ2-1, the complete variable domain reads DAGVTQSPTHLIKTRGQQVTLRCSPISGHKSVSWYQQVLGQGPQFIFQYYEKEERGRGNFPDRFSARQFPNYSSELNVNALLLGDSALYLCASSLAGPSSYNEQFFGPGTRLTVL.

The genes are TRBV27 and TRBJ2-5; 7 nucleotides match TRBD2. Germline values: CDR1 MNHEY, CDR2 SMNVEV (reference sequence). This CDR3 comprises 17 residues. V lost 5 bases, J lost 2 bases, and 14 bases stayed unmatched. For the CDR3, the DNA is TGTGCCAGCAGTCCATCCCCAGGACTAGTGGGGCAAGAGACCCAGTACTTC. This sequence encodes CASSPSPGLVGQETQYF.